The 2 T cell receptor beta chains below all came from one sample that was sequenced in a study of blood T cell repertoires in COVID-19 (TCRdb year 2020). The method was the immunoSEQ multiplex PCR assay. Entries here come from immuneACCESS through TCRdb and include only in-frame sequences with V and J called. Some clones fail to appear in such tables; in the studies checked, an unresolved V gene covers under half of the shortfall, and the cause of the remainder is unknown. This sample gives 30,000 to 40,000 clones in total; around 86% of them show up just once. Clones ranked in the top ten supply over 9% of the sample. The sequencing input was peripheral blood. These receptors were obtained from a man at least 80 years old with active COVID-19.

For this clone: At the DNA level, this CDR3 is encoded by other sequences in the same sample as well. This sequence joins TRBV7-2 and TRBJ2-5; TRBD2 agrees at 8 bases. CDR3 size: 15 residues. The junction had 3 bases not matched to a gene; V was cut back by 3 bases and J by 0 bases. Per germline, CDR1 SGHTA and CDR2 FQGNSA. DNA of the CDR3: TGTGCCAGCAGCTTTCGGGGGGGGTACCAAGAGACCCAGTACTTC. This gives the protein CASSFRGGYQETQYF.

This chain's CDR3 is CASSLKTVTGANVLTF. CDR3 bases: TGTGCCAGCAGCTTGAAGACAGTAACTGGGGCCAACGTCCTGACTTTC. The genes are TRBV5-4 and TRBJ2-6; D perhaps matches TRBD1 (5 bases). V gave up 1 base and J gave up 2 bases, with 10 bases separating them. Germline V lookup: CDR1 SGHNT, CDR2 YYREEE (reference sequence). CDR3 length: 16 amino acids.